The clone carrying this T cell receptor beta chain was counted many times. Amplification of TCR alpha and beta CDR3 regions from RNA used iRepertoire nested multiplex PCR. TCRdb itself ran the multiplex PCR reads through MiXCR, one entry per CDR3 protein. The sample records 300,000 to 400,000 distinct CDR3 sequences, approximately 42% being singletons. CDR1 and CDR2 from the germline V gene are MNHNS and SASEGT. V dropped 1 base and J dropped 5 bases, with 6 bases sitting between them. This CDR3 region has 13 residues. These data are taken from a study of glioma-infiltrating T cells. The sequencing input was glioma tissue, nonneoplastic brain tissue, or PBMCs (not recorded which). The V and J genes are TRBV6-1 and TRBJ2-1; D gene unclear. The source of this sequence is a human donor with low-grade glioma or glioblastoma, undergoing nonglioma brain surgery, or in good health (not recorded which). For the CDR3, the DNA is TGTGCCAGCAGTGAAGTAACAGACAATGAGCAGTTCTTC. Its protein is CASSEVTDNEQFF.